This TCR beta chain was identified during a study of cytomegalovirus exposure and HLA in healthy donors. Turning to this clone: Antigen: not known.

General study results and limits: Solely CMV serostatus was available to characterize immune exposure.

Both 60 Vbeta primers and 13 Jbeta primers went into the PCR. Assay: immunoSEQ multiplex PCR; the TCRdb copy retains only in-frame clones and omits some. The table records 130,000 or so clones, around 70% of them present only once. Germline V lookup: CDR1 SNHLY, CDR2 FYNNEI. The ends were cut back, 3 bases at V and 2 bases at J, with 9 bases in the middle. The CDR3 covers 14 residues. What was sequenced was PBMCs. The sequence derives from a man aged 35 to 55 in good health and CMV-seropositive. The genes are TRBV2 and TRBJ2-3; D is uncertain. The CDR3 loop is CASSEGSYTDTQYF. The CDR3 region has the DNA TGTGCCAGCAGTGAGGGCAGTTACACAGATACGCAGTATTTT.